The present entry profiles one TCR beta chain with its context. The sample originates from a study of patients and donors after allogeneic stem cell transplantation. A single record per CDR3 protein comes from TCRdb applying MiXCR to the RT-PCR reads. There are about 400,000 distinct CDR3 sequences in the sample; around 15% occur only once, and 7.2% lies in the top ten. This clonotype was obtained from a human donor who was either an allogeneic HSCT recipient or a stem cell or donor lymphocyte infusion donor (not recorded which). It is not recorded whose cells these are; they may come from a transplant donor. The specimen was blood, either unsorted or a sorted T cell fraction (not recorded which).

The CDR3 DNA reads TGTGCCAGCAGCCAAGGGGTGAGGGAGGCCTACGAGCAGTACTTC. This codes for CASSQGVREAYEQYF. The gene calls are TRBV3-1 and TRBJ2-7; possibly TRBD2 for D (6 bases). This CDR3 contains 15 residues. CDR1 is LGHDT and CDR2 is YNNKEL in the germline V gene (reference sequence). V lost 1 base, J lost 2 bases, and 12 bases lay in between.